This T cell receptor (beta chain) emerged from a study of PD-1 blockade in classical Hodgkin lymphoma. J was trimmed by 4 bases and V by 3 bases; bases with no gene match: 13. The CDR3 length is 18 residues. Per germline, CDR1 SGHTA and CDR2 FQGNSA. Turning to this clone: Its antigen is as yet unknown.

Study findings and constraints: The baseline diversity of complete responders showed similarity to that of newly diagnosed patients. While CD8+ TCR diversity did not rise significantly by C4D1, CD4+ TCR diversity did.

All the patients suffered relapse after autologous stem cell transplantation, and brentuximab vedotin exposure differed. The assay was immunoSEQ multiplex PCR, and TCRdb's table has in-frame clones only and misses some. The sample contains some 41,000 clones, 88% of which appear only once. Sequenced material: peripheral blood mononuclear cells (PBMCs), taken before the second cycle of nivolumab. The source is a human donor with classical Hodgkin lymphoma. This chain uses TRBV7-2 with TRBJ2-3, with 10 bases aligning to TRBD2. CDR3 sequence: CASSLGRASGSFADTQYF. The CDR3 region has the DNA TGTGCCAGCAGCTTGGGTAGGGCTAGCGGGAGTTTCGCAGATACGCAGTATTTT.